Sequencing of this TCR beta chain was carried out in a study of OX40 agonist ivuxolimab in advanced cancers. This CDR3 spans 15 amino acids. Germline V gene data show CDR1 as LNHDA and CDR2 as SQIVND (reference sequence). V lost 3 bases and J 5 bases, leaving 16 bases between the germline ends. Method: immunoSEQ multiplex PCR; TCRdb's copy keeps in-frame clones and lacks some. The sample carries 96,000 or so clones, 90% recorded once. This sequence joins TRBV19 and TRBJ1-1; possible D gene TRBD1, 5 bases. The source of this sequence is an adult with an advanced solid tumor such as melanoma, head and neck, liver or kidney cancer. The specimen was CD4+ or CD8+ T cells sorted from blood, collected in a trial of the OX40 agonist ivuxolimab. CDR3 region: CASSMQGGALTEAFF. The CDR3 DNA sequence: TGTGCCAGTAGTATGCAGGGAGGGGCCCTGACTGAAGCTTTCTTT.